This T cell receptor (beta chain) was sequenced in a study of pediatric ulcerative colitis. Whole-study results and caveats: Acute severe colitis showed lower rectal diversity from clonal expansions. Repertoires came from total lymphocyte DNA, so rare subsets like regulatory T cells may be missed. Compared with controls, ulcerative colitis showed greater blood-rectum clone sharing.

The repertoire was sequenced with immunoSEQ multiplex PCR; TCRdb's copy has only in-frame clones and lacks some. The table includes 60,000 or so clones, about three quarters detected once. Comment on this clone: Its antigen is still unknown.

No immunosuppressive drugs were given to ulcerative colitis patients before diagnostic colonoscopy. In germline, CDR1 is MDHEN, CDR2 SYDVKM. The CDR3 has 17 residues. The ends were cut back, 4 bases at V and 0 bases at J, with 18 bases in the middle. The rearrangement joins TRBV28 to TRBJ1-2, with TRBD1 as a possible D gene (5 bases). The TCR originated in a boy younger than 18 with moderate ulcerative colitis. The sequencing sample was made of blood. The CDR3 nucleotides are TGTGCCAGCAGTTCTTATTACAAGCAGGGAGCTAACTATGGCTACACCTTC. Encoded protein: CASSSYYKQGANYGYTF.